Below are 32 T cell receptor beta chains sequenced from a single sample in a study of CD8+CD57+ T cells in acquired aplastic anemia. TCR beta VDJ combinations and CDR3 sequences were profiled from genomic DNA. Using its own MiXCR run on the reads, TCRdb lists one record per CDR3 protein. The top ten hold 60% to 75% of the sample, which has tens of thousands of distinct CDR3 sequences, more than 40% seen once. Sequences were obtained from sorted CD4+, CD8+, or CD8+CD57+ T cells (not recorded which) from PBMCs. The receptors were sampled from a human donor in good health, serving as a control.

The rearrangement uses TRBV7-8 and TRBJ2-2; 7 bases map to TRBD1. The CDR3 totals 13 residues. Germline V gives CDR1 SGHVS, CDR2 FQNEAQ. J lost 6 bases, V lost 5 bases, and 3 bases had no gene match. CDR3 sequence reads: CASSPDRSGELFF. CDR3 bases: TGTGCCAGCAGCCCGGACAGGTCCGGGGAGCTGTTTTTT.

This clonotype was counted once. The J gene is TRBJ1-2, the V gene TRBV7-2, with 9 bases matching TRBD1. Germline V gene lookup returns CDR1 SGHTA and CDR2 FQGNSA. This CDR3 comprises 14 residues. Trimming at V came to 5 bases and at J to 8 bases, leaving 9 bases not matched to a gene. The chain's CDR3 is CASSIRGTGNGYTF. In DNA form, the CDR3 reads TGTGCCAGCAGCATCCGCGGGACAGGGAACGGCTACACCTTC.

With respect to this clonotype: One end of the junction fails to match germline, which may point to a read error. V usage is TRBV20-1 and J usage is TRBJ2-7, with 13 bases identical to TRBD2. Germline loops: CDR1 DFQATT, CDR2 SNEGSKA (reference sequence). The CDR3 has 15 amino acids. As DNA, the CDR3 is TGCGGTGCTACCCGGACTAGCGGGGGAAGTTACGAGCAGTACTTC. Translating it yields CGATRTSGGSYEQYF.

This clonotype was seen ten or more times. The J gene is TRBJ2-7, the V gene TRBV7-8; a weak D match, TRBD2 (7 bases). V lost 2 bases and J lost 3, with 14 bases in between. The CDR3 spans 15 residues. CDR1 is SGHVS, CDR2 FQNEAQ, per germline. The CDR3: CASSLLGGAGYEQYF. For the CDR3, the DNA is TGTGCCAGCAGCTTACTGGGGGGGGCTGGCTACGAGCAGTACTTC.

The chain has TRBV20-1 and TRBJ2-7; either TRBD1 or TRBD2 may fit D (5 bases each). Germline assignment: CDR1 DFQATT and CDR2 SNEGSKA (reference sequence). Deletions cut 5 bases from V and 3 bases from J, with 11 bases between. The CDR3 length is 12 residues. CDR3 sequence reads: CSAEGPIYEQYF. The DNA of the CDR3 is TGCAGTGCTGAGGGACCGATCTACGAGCAGTACTTC.

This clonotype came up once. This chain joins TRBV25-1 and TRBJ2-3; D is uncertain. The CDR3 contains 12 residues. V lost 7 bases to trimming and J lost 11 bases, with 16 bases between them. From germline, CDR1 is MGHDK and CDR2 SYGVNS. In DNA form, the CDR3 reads TGTGCCAGCACCGCCCGGATCAATGAGCAGTATTTT. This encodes CASTARINEQYF.

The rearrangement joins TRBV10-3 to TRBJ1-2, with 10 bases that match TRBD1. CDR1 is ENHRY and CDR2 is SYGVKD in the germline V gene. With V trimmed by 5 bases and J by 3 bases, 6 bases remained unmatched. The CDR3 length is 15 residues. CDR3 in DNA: TGTGCCATCAGTTTGACAGGGGGCGAGGACTATGGCTACACCTTC. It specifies CAISLTGGEDYGYTF.

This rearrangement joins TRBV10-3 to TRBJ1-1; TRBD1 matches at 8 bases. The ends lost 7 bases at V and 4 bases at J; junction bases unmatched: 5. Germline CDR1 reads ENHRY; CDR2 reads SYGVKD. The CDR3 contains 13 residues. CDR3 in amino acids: CAITEDRVTEAFF. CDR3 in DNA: TGTGCCATCACCGAGGACAGGGTCACTGAAGCTTTCTTT.

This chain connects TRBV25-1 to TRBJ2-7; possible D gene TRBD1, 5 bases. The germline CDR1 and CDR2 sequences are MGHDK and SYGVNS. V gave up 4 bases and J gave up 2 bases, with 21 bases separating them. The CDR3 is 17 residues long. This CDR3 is CASSGRYATESTYEQYF. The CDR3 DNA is TGTGCCAGCAGTGGGCGCTACGCGACAGAGAGTACCTACGAGCAGTACTTC.

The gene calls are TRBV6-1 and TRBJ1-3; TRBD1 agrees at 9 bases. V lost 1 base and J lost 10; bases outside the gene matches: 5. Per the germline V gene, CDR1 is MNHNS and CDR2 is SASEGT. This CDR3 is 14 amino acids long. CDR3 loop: CASSEGRDRVTIYF. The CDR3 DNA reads TGTGCCAGCAGTGAAGGTCGGGACAGGGTAACCATATATTTT.

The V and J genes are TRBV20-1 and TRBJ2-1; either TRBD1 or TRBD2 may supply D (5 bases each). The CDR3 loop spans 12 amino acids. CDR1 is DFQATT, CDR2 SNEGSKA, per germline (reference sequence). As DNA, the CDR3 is TGCACTGCACCGGGACCAAACAATGAGCAGTTCTTC. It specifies CTAPGPNNEQFF.

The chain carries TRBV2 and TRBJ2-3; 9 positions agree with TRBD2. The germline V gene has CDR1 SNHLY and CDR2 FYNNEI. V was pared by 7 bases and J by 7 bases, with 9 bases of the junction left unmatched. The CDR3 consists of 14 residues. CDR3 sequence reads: CASNGGGAGNTQYF. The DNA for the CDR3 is TGTGCCAGCAATGGCGGGGGGGCTGGGAATACGCAGTATTTT.

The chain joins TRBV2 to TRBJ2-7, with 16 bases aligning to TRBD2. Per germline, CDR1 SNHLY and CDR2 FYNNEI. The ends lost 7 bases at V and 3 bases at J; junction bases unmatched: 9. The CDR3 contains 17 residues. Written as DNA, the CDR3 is TGTGCCAGCATCGGGACTAGCGGGAGGGTAGCGGACTACGAGCAGTACTTC. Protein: CASIGTSGRVADYEQYF.

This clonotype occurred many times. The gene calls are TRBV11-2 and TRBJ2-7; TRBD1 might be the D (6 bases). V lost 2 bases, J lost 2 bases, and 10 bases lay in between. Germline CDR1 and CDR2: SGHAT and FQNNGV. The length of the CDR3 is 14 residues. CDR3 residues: CASSLTGTPYEQYF. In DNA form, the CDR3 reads TGTGCCAGCAGCTTAACCGGGACACCCTACGAGCAGTACTTC. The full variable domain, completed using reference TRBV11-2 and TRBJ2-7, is EAGVAQSPRYKIIEKRQSVAFWCNPISGHATLYWYQQILGQGPKLLIQFQNNGVVDDSQLPKDRFSAERLKGVDSTLKIQPAKLEDSAVYLCASSLTGTPYEQYFGPGTRLTVT.

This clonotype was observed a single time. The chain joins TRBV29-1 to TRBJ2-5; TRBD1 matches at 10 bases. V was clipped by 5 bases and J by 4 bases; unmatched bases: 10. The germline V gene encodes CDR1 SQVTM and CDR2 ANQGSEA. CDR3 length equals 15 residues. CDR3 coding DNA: TGCAGCGTTTATGGGGACAGGGGATCGAGAGAGACCCAGTACTTC. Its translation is CSVYGDRGSRETQYF.

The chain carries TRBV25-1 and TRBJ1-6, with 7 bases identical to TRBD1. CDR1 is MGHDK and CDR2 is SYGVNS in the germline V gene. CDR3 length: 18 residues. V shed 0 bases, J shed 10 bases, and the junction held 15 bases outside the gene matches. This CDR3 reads CASSEYAGTVNIQSPLHF. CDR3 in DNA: TGTGCCAGCAGTGAATATGCGGGGACAGTCAATATTCAATCACCCCTCCACTTT.

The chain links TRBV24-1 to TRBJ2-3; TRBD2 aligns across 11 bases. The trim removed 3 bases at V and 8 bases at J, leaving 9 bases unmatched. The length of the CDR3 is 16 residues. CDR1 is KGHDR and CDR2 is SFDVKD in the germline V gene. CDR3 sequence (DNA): TGTGCCACCAGTGATCCAGACGTTAGCGGGAGGGGTACGCAGTATTTT. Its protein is CATSDPDVSGRGTQYF.

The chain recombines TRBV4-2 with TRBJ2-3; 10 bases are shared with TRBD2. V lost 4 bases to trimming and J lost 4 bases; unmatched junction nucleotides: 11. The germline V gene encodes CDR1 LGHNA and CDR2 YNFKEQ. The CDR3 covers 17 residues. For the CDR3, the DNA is TGTGCCAGCAGCCCCGGAGCGGGGGGGCGTAGCGCAGATACGCAGTATTTT. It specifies CASSPGAGGRSADTQYF.

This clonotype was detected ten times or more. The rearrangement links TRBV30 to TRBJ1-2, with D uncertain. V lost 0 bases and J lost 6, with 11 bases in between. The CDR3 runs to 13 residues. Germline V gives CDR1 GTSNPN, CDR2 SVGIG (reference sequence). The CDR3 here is CAWSVVVGDGYTF. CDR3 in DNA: TGTGCCTGGAGTGTAGTGGTAGGCGATGGCTACACCTTC.

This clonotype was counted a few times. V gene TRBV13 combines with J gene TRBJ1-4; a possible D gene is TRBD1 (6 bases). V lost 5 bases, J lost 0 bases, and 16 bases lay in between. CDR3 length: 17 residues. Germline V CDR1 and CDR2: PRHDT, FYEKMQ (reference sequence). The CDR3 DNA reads TGTGCCAGCAGCGCAAGGAGCAGGGGAGCAACTAATGAAAAACTGTTTTTT. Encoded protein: CASSARSRGATNEKLFF.

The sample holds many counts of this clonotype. The CDR3 spells CASSIGGGEAFF. The CDR3 DNA follows: TGTGCCAGCAGCATCGGAGGGGGGGAAGCTTTCTTT. This chain links TRBV7-9 with TRBJ1-1; D is perhaps TRBD1 (6 bases). The CDR3 contains 12 residues. Germline V CDR1 and CDR2: SEHNR, FQNEAQ (reference sequence). The V end lost 5 bases, the J end lost 8 bases, and 12 bases lay between the germline ends. The variable domain in full, with the rest retrieved from reference TRBV7-9 and TRBJ1-1, is DTGVSQNPRHKITKRGQNVTFRCDPISEHNRLYWYRQTLGQGPEFLTYFQNEAQLEKSRLLSDRFSAERPKGSFSTLEIQRTEQGDSAMYLCASSIGGGEAFFGQGTRLTVV.

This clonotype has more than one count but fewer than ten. The DNA for the CDR3 is TGTGCCACTCCCGGGACAGGGGTCGACGAGCAGTACTTC. It specifies CATPGTGVDEQYF. The V and J genes are TRBV19 and TRBJ2-7, with 10 bases matching TRBD1. The junction had 8 bases not matched to a gene; V was cut back by 10 bases and J by 5 bases. The CDR3 sequence is 13 residues long. Germline V gene lookup returns CDR1 LNHDA and CDR2 SQIVND (reference sequence).

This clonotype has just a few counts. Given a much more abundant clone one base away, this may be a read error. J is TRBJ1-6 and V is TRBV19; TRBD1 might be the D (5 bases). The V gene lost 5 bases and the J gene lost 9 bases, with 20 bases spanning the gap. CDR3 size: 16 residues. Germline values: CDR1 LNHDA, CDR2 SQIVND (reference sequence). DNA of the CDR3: TGTGCCAGTAGTGGGGTGACAGAGGATCTCTTTTCACCCCTCCACTTT. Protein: CASSGVTEDLFSPLHF.

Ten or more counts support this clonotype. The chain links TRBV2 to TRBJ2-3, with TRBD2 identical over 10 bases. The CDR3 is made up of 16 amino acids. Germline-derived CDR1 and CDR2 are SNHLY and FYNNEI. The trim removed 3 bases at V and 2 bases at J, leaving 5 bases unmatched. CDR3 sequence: CASSDPGLAATDTQYF. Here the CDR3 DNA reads TGTGCCAGCAGTGACCCCGGACTAGCGGCCACAGATACGCAGTATTTT.

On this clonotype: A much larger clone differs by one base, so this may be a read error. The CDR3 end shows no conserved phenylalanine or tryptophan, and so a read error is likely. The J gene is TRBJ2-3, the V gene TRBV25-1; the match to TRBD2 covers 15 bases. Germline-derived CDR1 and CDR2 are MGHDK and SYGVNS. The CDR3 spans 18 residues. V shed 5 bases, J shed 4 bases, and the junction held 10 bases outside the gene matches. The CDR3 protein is CASSYAGTSGGKADTQYL. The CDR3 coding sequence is TGTGCCAGCAGTTACGCCGGGACTAGCGGGGGGAAAGCAGATACGCAGTATTTG.

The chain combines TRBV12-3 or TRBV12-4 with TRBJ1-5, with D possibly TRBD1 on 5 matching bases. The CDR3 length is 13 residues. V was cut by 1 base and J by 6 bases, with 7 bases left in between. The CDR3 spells CASSLGGGQPQHF. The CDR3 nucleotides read TGTGCCAGCAGTTTAGGGGGGGGTCAGCCCCAGCATTTT.

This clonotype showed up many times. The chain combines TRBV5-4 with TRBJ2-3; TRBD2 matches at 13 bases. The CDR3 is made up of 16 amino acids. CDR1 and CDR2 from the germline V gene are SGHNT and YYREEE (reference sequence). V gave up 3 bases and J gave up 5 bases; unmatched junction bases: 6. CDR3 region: CASSYGLAGVGDTQYF. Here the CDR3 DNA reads TGTGCCAGCAGCTACGGACTAGCGGGAGTGGGAGATACGCAGTATTTT.

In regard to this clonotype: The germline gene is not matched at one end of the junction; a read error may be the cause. The CDR3: CTSREGSYNEQLF. CDR3 in DNA: TGTACCAGCAGGGAGGGGAGTTACAATGAGCAGCTCTTC. The V and J genes are TRBV2 and TRBJ2-1; TRBD2 agrees at 7 bases. Germline CDR1 and CDR2: SNHLY and FYNNEI. This CDR3 has 13 residues.

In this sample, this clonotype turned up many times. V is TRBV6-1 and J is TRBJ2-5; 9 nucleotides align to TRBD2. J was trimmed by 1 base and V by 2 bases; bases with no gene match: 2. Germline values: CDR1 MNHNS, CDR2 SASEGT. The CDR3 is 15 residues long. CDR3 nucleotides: TGTGCCAGCAGTGAAACAGCGGGGGGCCAAGAGACCCAGTACTTC. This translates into CASSETAGGQETQYF.

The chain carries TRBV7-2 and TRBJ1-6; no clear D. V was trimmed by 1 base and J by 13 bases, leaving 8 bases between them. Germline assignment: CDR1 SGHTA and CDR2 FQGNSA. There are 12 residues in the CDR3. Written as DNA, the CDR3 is TGTGCCAGCAGCTTAGGGGGAGGGCCCCTCCACTTT. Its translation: CASSLGGGPLHF.

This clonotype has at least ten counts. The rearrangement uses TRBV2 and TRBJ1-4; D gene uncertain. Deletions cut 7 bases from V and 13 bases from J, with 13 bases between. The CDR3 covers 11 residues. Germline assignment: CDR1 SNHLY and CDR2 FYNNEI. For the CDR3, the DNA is TGTGCCAGCACTCCCTCCGTTATACTGTTTTTT. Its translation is CASTPSVILFF.

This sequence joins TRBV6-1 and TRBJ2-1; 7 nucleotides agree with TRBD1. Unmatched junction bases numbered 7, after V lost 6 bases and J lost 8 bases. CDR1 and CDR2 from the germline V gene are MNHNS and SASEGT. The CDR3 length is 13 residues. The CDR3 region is CASSSYGTDEQFF. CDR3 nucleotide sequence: TGTGCCAGCAGCAGCTATGGGACAGATGAGCAGTTCTTC.